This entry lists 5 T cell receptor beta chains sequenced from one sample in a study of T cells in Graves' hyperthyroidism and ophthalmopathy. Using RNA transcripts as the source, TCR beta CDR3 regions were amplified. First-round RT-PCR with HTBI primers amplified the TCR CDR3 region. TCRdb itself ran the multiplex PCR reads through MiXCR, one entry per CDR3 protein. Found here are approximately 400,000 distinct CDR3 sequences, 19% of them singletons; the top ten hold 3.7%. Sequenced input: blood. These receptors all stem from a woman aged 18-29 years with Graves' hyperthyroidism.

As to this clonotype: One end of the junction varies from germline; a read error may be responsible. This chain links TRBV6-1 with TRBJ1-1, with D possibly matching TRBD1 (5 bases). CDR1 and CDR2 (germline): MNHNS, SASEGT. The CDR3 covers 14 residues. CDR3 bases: TGTGCCAGCAGCCCGGGGCCAGGGAACTCTGAAGCTTTCTTT. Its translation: CASSPGPGNSEAFF.

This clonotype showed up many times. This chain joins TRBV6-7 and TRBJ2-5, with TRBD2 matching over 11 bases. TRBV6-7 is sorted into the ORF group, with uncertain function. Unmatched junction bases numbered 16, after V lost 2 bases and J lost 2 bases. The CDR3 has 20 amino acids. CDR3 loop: CASSYSTSGTSGQTQETQYF. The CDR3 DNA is TGTGCCAGCAGTTACAGTACCTCCGGGACTAGCGGTCAAACACAAGAGACCCAGTACTTC.

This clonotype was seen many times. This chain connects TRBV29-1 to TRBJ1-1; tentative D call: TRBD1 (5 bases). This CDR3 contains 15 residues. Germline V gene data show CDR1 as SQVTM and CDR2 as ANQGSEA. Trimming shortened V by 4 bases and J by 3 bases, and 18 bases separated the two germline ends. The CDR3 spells CSVAASRDWYTEAFF. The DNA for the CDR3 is TGCAGCGTTGCGGCGAGCAGGGATTGGTACACTGAAGCTTTCTTT. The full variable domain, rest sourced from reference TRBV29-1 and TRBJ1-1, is SAVISQKPSRDICQRGTSLTIQCQVDSQVTMMFWYRQQPGQSLTLIATANQGSEATYESGFVIDKFPISRPNLTFSTLTVSNMSPEDSSIYLCSVAASRDWYTEAFFGQGTRLTVV.

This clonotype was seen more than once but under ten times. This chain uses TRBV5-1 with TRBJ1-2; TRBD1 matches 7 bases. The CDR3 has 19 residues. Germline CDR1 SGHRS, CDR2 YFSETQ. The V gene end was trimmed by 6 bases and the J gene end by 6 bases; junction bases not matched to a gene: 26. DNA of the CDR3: TGCGCCAGCACAATAAAAGGGGGCGGCTTAAGAAAAACCGGCCATGGCTACACCTTC. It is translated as CASTIKGGGLRKTGHGYTF.

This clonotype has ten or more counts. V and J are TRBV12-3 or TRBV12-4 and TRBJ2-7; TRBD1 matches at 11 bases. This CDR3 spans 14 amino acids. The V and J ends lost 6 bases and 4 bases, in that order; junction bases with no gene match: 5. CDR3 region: CASRGTGGRYEQYF. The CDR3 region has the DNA TGTGCCAGCAGGGGGACAGGGGGTCGGTACGAGCAGTACTTC.